Listed below are T cell receptor beta chains from one sample, sequenced in a study of blood T cell repertoires in COVID-19. Measured with immunoSEQ multiplex PCR; TCRdb has only the in-frame clones, and not every one. The profile covers fewer than 150,000 clones, with approximately 84% appearing a single time and approximately 13% taken by the ten largest. Sequenced: peripheral blood. Every receptor here comes from a woman aged 25-40 years who had recovered from COVID-19. The CDR3 runs from the conserved cysteine through the conserved F or W. The D gene is left open where the match is weak. Not all rows give a size; the values are once, few, many and, for expanded clones, a class.

.,TRBV7-2,TRBJ1-1,.,CASSPDALGVNTEAFF,TGTGCCAGCAGCCCCGACGCATTGGGAGTGAACACTGAAGCTTTCTTT
TRBD2,TRBV5-6,TRBJ2-2,.,CASSSWRSGRATGELFF,TGTGCCAGCAGCTCGTGGCGTAGCGGGAGGGCCACCGGGGAGCTGTTTTTT
TRBD1,TRBV7-9,TRBJ2-6,.,CASSSTRTGGEYGANVLTF,TGTGCCAGCAGCTCCACCCGGACAGGGGGCGAATATGGGGCCAACGTCCTGACTTTC
.,TRBV19,TRBJ1-1,.,CASSIEIGVQAFF,TGTGCCAGTAGTATTGAGATTGGAGTTCAAGCTTTCTTT
TRBD1,TRBV5-4,TRBJ2-5,.,CASSSRQGAVETQYF,TGTGCCAGCAGCTCACGACAGGGGGCGGTGGAGACCCAGTACTTC
TRBD2,TRBV10-3,TRBJ2-3,.,CAISDQPLAGDVVDTQYF,TGTGCCATCAGTGACCAACCACTAGCGGGGGACGTGGTAGATACGCAGTATTTT
TRBD1,TRBV11-2,TRBJ1-1,.,CASSSTGGNTEAFF,TGTGCCAGCAGCTCAACAGGGGGGAACACTGAAGCTTTCTTT
.,TRBV7-9,TRBJ1-4,.,CASSSDWGTGQIEKLFF,TGTGCCAGCAGCTCTGACTGGGGCACGGGTCAGATTGAAAAACTGTTTTTT
.,TRBV6-5,TRBJ1-1,.,CASSYSGGMNTEAFF,TGTGCCAGCAGTTACTCGGGGGGTATGAACACTGAAGCTTTCTTT
.,TRBV3-1/TRBV3-2,TRBJ2-5,.,CASSQGNLGETQYF,TGTGCCAGCAGCCAGGGCAACTTGGGAGAGACCCAGTACTTC
.,TRBV5-4,TRBJ2-3,.,CASSKEGNLDTQYF,TGTGCCAGCAGCAAAGAGGGTAATCTGGATACGCAGTATTTT
TRBD1,TRBV7-8,TRBJ2-7,once,CASTTGQGTISYEQYF,TGTGCCAGCACCACTGGACAGGGGACCATCTCCTACGAGCAGTACTTC
TRBD2,TRBV11-2,TRBJ2-4,.,CASSLRGRTSGTSGDIQYF,TGTGCCAGCAGTCTAAGGGGTAGGACTAGCGGGACCTCGGGCGACATTCAGTACTTC
TRBD1,TRBV5-1,TRBJ2-5,.,CASGRTDRAETQYF,TGCGCCAGCGGCCGCACGGACAGGGCCGAGACCCAGTACTTC
TRBD1,TRBV14,TRBJ2-7,.,CASSYRGEQYF,TGTGCCAGCAGCTACAGGGGAGAGCAGTACTTC
TRBD1,TRBV4-1,TRBJ2-1,.,CASSRARGQGSYNEQFF,TGCGCCAGCAGCCGCGCCAGGGGGCAGGGCTCCTACAATGAGCAGTTCTTC
.,TRBV18,TRBJ2-3,.,CASAAKAGVADTQYF,TGTGCCAGCGCAGCCAAAGCGGGTGTAGCAGATACGCAGTATTTT